This T cell receptor beta chain was captured in a study of blood T cell repertoires in COVID-19. Background on the study: The origin of the acute and convalescent COVID-19 samples was the United States, Italy and Spain. PBMCs, B-cell-depleted T cells, or T cells were the source of the cDNA or gDNA that made up the material.

Per germline, CDR1 MNHEY and CDR2 SMNVEV (reference sequence). CDR3 length: 13 amino acids. Trimming took off 8 bases at V and 5 bases at J, with 13 bases between the two ends. As processed by the authors: Amplifying reference gene primers gave estimates of nucleated cell counts. Generated by immunoSEQ multiplex PCR, the TCRdb table keeps only in-frame clones and is missing some. V, J and clone size are those of that table, while D and trimming were read from the DNA. The sample lists 250,000 or so clones; more than 75% were seen once. Sequencing was carried out using peripheral blood. The chain combines TRBV27 with TRBJ1-5; D gene uncertain. The receptor was derived from a woman in her 70s with active or convalescent COVID-19. CDR3 loop: CASAILEDQPQHF. The CDR3 nucleotides read TGTGCCAGCGCGATTCTAGAAGATCAGCCCCAGCATTTT.